This T cell receptor beta chain emerged from a study of OX40 agonist ivuxolimab in advanced cancers. About this clone itself: What it binds is not known.

Autoimmune disease history or systemic immunosuppression disqualified patients. Overall study results and limits: Expanded clones were, on average, more numerous among CD8+ T cells than CD4+.

Trimming left V 7 bases short and J 1 base short, with 17 bases between. The CDR3 extends over 15 amino acids. Germline assignment: CDR1 SGHRS and CDR2 YFSETQ. The protocol was immunoSEQ multiplex PCR, while the TCRdb copy is restricted to in-frame clones and leaves out a portion. The profile shows under 150,000 clones, around 93% of them singletons. This sample comprised CD4+ or CD8+ T cells sorted from blood, obtained in a trial of the OX40 agonist ivuxolimab. The V call is TRBV5-1, the J call TRBJ1-1; weak D call: TRBD1 (6 bases). The sequence came from an adult with an advanced solid tumor such as melanoma, head and neck, liver or kidney cancer. The CDR3 DNA sequence: TGCGCCAGCCGGACTACAGGGTCGAGGAACACTGAAGCTTTCTTT. This encodes CASRTTGSRNTEAFF.